This TCR beta chain was found in a study of spatial heterogeneity in lung cancer. Time point noted: blood at routine non-recurrence follow-up after resection. TCRdb recomputed calls from the 5' RACE reads with MiXCR, one row per CDR3 protein. The profile shows roughly 30,000 distinct CDR3 sequences, roughly a tenth of them singletons. The V gene lost 8 bases and the J gene lost 7 bases, with 15 bases spanning the gap. Per germline, CDR1 MDHEN and CDR2 SYDVKM. The length of the CDR3 is 12 residues. The source material was PBMCs, sampled at follow-up. This clonotype was obtained from a female donor with early-stage non-small cell lung cancer. The chain joins TRBV28 to TRBJ2-7; D is undetermined. CDR3: CASSSGVGEQYF. DNA of the CDR3: TGTGCCAGCTCAAGTGGGGTGGGGGAGCAGTACTTC.